This TCR beta chain was observed in a study of T-cell memory formation after mild COVID-19. On this clonotype: Its specificity is unknown.

Constant-segment primers served in 5'RACE that generated TCR alpha and TCR beta cDNA libraries bearing sample barcodes and UMIs. MiXCR, run by TCRdb on the 5' RACE reads, gives a single entry per CDR3 protein. The sample lists hundreds of thousands of distinct CDR3 sequences; roughly 13% were seen once. Between the trimmed V and J ends, which lost 1 base and 9 bases, there was a span of 16 bases. The CDR3 is 14 residues long. The germline V gene encodes CDR1 MGHRA and CDR2 YSYEKL. Notes on the study in general: The pre-infection memory compartment contained some responding clones, suggesting cross-reactive memory joined.

Sequenced: PBMCs or a T cell subset sorted from them (not recorded which). The J gene is TRBJ2-7, the V gene TRBV4-1; a possible D gene is TRBD1 (5 bases). This TCR was recovered from a man between 18 and 35 years old who had mild COVID-19 (a few samples of this study predate the infection). Cell type and time point are not known. The CDR3 sequence is CASSQAGRDTVQYF. The CDR3 DNA is TGCGCCAGCAGCCAAGCGGGCAGGGATACTGTGCAGTACTTC.